This T cell receptor (beta chain) was captured by sequencing in a study of cytomegalovirus exposure and HLA in healthy donors. The PCR was carried out with 60 Vbeta primers and 13 Jbeta primers. The table came from immunoSEQ multiplex PCR; TCRdb's copy has only in-frame clones and leaves some out. The data show about 96,000 clones, 65% to 75% seen once. The source material was PBMCs. The source of this sequence is a female donor in good health and CMV-seropositive.

The CDR3 DNA reads TGTGCCAGCAGCTCCTTTATCTCTAGCAATCAGCCCCAGCATTTT. Translation gives CASSSFISSNQPQHF. The gene calls are TRBV7-8 and TRBJ1-5; no definite D call. The germline V and J ends were trimmed by 4 bases and 0 bases, with 10 bases remaining between them. Germline V gives CDR1 SGHVS, CDR2 FQNEAQ. The CDR3 covers 15 residues.